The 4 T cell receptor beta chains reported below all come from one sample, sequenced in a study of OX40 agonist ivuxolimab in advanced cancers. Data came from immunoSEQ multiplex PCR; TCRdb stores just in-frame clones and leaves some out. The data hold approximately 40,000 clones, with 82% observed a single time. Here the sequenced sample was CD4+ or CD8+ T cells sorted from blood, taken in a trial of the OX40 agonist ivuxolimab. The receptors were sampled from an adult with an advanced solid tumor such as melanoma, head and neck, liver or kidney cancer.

This chain's CDR3 is CASSWTGSQYF. CDR3 DNA: TGTGCCAGCAGCTGGACAGGGTCCCAGTACTTC. This chain uses TRBV28 with TRBJ2-5, with 8 bases identical to TRBD1. Germline CDR1 is MDHEN and CDR2 is SYDVKM. The junction had 3 bases not matched to a gene; V was cut back by 6 bases and J by 9 bases. CDR3 size: 11 residues.

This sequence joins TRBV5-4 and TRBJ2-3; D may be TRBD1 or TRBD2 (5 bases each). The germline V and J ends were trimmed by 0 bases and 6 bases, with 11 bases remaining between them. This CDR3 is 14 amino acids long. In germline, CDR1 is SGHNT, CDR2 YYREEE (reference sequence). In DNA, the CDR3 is TGTGCCAGCAGCTTGGACAGCCGGGACGATACGCAGTATTTT. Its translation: CASSLDSRDDTQYF.

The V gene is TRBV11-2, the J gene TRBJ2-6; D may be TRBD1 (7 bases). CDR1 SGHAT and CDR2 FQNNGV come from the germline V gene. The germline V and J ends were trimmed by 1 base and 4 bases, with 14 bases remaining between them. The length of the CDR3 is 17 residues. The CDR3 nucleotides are TGTGCCAGCAGCTTAGTAGGAGGGGGCAAGGGGGCCAACGTCCTGACTTTC. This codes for CASSLVGGGKGANVLTF.

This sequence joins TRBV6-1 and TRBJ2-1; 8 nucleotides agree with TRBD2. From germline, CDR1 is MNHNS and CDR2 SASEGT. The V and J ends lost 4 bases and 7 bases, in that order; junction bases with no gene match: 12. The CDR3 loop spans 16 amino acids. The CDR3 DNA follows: TGTGCCAGCAGTGCTCCCCGGGCGGGAGGTGAAAATGAGCAGTTCTTC. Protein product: CASSAPRAGGENEQFF.